The text below deals with one T cell receptor beta chain. The antigen is unknown. This entry belongs to a study of T cell responses to AZD1222 COVID-19 vaccine. Trimming shortened V by 3 bases and J by 8 bases, and 16 bases separated the two germline ends. The CDR3 length is 14 residues. Per germline, CDR1 KGHSH and CDR2 LQKENI. Using immunoSEQ multiplex PCR, the repertoire was profiled, and TCRdb retains in-frame clones only, with some absent. The sample comprises about 84,000 clones, roughly 84% of which are singletons, and approximately 5.6% rests with the top ten. Study-wide results and caveats: Vaccination with two AZD1222 doses was followed by a rise in Spike-specific TCR breadth and depth. Only 5 or 6 AZD1222 recipients were seropositive at baseline. The donor group comprised mostly white British people and more females; the analysis possibly underestimated clonal diversity.

The sample consisted of peripheral blood, taken 28 days after the second AZD1222 dose. This clonotype was sampled from an adult who received the AZD1222 COVID-19 vaccine. The chain combines TRBV18 with TRBJ1-2, with D unresolved. The CDR3 region has the DNA TGTGCCAGCTCACCTTCGGCAGGAGCGATCGGCTACACCTTC. It codes for CASSPSAGAIGYTF. Using reference TRBV18 and TRBJ1-2 for the parts outside the CDR3, the full variable domain is NAGVMQNPRHLVRRRGQEARLRCSPMKGHSHVYWYRQLPEEGLKFMVYLQKENIIDESGMPKERFSAEFPKEGPSILRIQQVVRGDSAAYFCASSPSAGAIGYTFGSGTRLTVV.